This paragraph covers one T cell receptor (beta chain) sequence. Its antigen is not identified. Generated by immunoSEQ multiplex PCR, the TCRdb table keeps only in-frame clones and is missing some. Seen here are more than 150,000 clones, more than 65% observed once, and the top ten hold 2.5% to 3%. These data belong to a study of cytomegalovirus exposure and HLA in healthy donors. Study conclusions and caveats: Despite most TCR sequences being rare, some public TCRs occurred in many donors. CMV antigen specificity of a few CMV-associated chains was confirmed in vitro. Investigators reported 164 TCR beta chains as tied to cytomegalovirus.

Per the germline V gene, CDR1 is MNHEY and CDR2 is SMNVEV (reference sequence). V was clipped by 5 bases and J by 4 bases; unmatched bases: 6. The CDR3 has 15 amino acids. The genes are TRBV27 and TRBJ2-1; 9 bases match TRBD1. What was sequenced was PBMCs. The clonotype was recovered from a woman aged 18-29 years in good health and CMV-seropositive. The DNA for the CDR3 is TGTGCCAGCAGTCCATCCGGGACAGGGTACAATGAGCAGTTCTTC. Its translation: CASSPSGTGYNEQFF.